Listed below are T cell receptor beta chains from one sample, sequenced in a study of cytomegalovirus exposure and HLA in healthy donors. Using immunoSEQ multiplex PCR, the repertoire was profiled, and TCRdb retains in-frame clones only, with some absent. The sample shows about 140,000 clones, 60% to 80% of them seen only once. Sequenced input: PBMCs. The source of these receptors is a woman aged 40 to 50 in good health and CMV-seronegative. Both conserved end residues are part of each CDR3. Fields, in order: clone size, V gene, CDR3 protein. Only part of the rows carry a size: once, few, many, or a class if the clone is expanded.

>.|TRBV28
CASSLWVGTVNEKLFF
>.|TRBV15
CATSPGYTEAFF
>.|TRBV11-2
CASSLNPQNTDTQYF
>few|TRBV19
CASSAGGGTEAFF
>.|TRBV11-2
CASSLVGLAGSYEQYF
>.|TRBV11-3
CASSLSGVDSPYNEQFF
>.|TRBV4-2
CASSQEIEASNEQFF
>.|TRBV6-1
CASVQGFSLDEQYF
>.|TRBV27
CASSLLSGGAGGTYEQYF
>.|TRBV18
CASSTPTGIRDEQYF
>few|TRBV18
CASSPDTGTAYGYTF
>few|TRBV19
CASSIDRRPYNEQFF
>once|TRBV10-2
CASSESAGLYTDTQYF
>few|TRBV9
CASSVSGGIAETQYF
>.|TRBV12-5
CASGWDRDREGYGYTF
>.|TRBV4-1
CASSQDAGMGKNIQYF
>.|TRBV30
CAWRARDPGELFF
>.|TRBV7-2
CASSQQIRTGEKSYEQYF
>.|TRBV9
CASSEGTSGYTF
>few|TRBV7-2
CASSLGLAGDFSYEQYF
>.|TRBV25-1
CASSAGTPETQYF
>once|TRBV4-3
CASSQGLAYEQYF
>once|TRBV18
CASSPGGESGYTF
>.|TRBV30
CAWSMRAANSPLHF
>.|TRBV4-2
CASSLTAGTSYEQYF
>.|TRBV11-3
CASSWQGTKGEQYF
>.|TRBV19
CASSILGGNNQPQHF
>.|TRBV19
CASTLAGGTGTEAFF